This T cell receptor beta chain was profiled in a study of OX40 agonist ivuxolimab in advanced cancers. Overall study context: The group had a mean age of about 64 years, ranged from roughly 20 to 80, and was 82.7% male. Two patients with cutaneous melanoma and one with hepatocellular carcinoma, three in total, showed partial responses. General study results and limits: The expanded peripheral T cells' antigen specificity was not determined. In a subset of nonresponders, normalized T-cell clonal expansion was also low.

Only in-frame clones appear in the TCRdb table, and some are missing; sequencing was by immunoSEQ multiplex PCR. This table has roughly 38,000 clones, over 80% appearing once. This clone was recorded only once. Its specificity is unknown. The CDR3 totals 13 residues. Germline CDR1 is MNHEY and CDR2 is SVGAGI. Trimming took 6 bases from V and 3 from J, leaving 12 bases between them. Sequencing was performed on CD4+ or CD8+ T cells sorted from blood, taken in a trial of the OX40 agonist ivuxolimab. V gene TRBV6-5 combines with J gene TRBJ2-7; D unclear. This receptor was taken from an adult with an advanced solid tumor such as melanoma, head and neck, liver or kidney cancer. The CDR3 DNA sequence: TGTGCCAGCAGAATGGTCTCTAACTACGAGCAGTACTTC. This translates into CASRMVSNYEQYF.